This T cell receptor beta chain was identified in a study of cytomegalovirus exposure and HLA in healthy donors. Study as a whole: Earlier results showed approximately 120 million unique TCR beta sequences derived from approximately 170 million T cells. Early on, a data release was issued that held roughly 84 million unique TCRs from HLA-typed donors.

Considering frequency, this clone is medium-sized. Germline loops: CDR1 MGHRA, CDR2 YSYEKL. V was clipped by 1 base and J by 4 bases; unmatched bases: 10. This CDR3 is built from 17 residues. Both 60 Vbeta primers and 13 Jbeta primers went into the PCR. The assay was immunoSEQ multiplex PCR, and TCRdb's table has in-frame clones only and misses some. Seen in this sample are tens of thousands of clones; the ten most common clones hold about 16%. Sequencing was done on a sample of PBMCs. The sequence was collected from a male donor in good health and CMV-seropositive. The chain recombines TRBV4-1 with TRBJ2-5, with TRBD2 matching 9 bases. CDR3 region: CASSQGMSSGGAETQYF. The CDR3 DNA is TGCGCCAGCAGCCAAGGGATGAGTAGCGGGGGAGCAGAGACCCAGTACTTC.